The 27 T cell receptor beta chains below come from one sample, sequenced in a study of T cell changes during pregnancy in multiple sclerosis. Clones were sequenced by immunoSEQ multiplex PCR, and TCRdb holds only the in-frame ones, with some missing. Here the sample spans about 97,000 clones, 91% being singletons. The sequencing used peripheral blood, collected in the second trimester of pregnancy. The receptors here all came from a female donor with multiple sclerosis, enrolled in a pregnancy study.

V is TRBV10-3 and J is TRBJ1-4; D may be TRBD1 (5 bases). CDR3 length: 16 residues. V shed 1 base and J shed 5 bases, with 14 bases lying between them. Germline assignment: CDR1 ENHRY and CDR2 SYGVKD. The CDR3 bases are TGTGCCATCAGTGAGTACGGCAGCCAGGGAAATGAAAAACTGTTTTTT. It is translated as CAISEYGSQGNEKLFF.

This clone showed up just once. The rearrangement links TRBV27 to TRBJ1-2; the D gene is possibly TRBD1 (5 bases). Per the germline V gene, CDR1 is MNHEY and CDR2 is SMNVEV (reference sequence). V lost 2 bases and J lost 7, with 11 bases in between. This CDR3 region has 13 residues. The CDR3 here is CASSLLAGGGYTF. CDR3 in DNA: TGTGCCAGCAGTTTACTGGCCGGGGGTGGCTACACCTTC.

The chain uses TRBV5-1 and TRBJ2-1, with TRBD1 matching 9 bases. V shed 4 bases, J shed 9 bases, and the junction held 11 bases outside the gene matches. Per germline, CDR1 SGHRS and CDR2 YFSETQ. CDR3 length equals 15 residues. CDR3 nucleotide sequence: TGCGCCAGCAGCCAAACCGGGACAGGGTATCGTGAGCAGTTCTTC. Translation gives CASSQTGTGYREQFF.

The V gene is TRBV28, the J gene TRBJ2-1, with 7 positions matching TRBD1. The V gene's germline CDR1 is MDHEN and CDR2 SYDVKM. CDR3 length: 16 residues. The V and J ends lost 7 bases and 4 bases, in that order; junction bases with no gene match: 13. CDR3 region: CASTFLAVQGYNEQFF. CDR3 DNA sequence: TGTGCCAGCACCTTCTTAGCAGTACAGGGGTACAATGAGCAGTTCTTC.

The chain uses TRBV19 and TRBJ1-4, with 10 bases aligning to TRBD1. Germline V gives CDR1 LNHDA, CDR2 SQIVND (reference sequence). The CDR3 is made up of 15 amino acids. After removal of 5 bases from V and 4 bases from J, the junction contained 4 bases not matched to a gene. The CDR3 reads CASSPGTGVNEKLFF. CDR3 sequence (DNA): TGTGCCAGTAGTCCAGGGACAGGGGTTAATGAAAAACTGTTTTTT.

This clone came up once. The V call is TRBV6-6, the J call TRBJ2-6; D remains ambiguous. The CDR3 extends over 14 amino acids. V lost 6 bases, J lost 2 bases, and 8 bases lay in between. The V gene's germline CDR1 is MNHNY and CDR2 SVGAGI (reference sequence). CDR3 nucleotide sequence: TGTGCCAGCAGCCCAAAGCCTGGGGCCAACGTCCTGACTTTC. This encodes CASSPKPGANVLTF.

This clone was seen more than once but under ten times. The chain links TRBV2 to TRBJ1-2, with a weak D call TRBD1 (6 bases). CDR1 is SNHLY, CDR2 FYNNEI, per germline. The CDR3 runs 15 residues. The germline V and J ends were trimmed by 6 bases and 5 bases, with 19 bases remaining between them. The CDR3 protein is CASSADRQVFYGYTF. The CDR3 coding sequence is TGTGCCAGCAGCGCGGACAGACAGGTTTTTTATGGCTACACCTTC.

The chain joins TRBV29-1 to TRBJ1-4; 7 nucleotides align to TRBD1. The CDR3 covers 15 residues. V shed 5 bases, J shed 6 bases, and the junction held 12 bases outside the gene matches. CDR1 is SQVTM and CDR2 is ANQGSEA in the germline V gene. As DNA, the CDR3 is TGCAGCGTTCGTCTCCAGACAGGGTTATATGAAAAACTGTTTTTT. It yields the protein CSVRLQTGLYEKLFF.

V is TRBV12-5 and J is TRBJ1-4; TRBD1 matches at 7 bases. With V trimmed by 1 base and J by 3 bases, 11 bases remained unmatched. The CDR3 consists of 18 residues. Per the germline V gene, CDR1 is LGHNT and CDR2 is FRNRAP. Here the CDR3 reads CASGLATGSPSPNEKLFF. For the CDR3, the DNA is TGTGCTAGTGGTTTGGCGACAGGGAGTCCTTCCCCTAATGAAAAACTGTTTTTT.

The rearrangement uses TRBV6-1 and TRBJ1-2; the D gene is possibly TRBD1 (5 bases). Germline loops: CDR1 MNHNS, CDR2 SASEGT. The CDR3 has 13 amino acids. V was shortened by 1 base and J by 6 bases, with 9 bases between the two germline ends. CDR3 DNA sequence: TGTGCCAGCAGTGAAGTCTTAGGGGATGGCTACACCTTC. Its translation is CASSEVLGDGYTF.

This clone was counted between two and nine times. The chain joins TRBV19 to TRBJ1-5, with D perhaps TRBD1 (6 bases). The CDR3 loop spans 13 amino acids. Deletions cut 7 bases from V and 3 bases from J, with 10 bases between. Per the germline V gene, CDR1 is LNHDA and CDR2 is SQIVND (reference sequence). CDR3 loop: CASTGQSNQPQHF. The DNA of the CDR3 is TGTGCCAGTACCGGACAGTCCAATCAGCCCCAGCATTTT.

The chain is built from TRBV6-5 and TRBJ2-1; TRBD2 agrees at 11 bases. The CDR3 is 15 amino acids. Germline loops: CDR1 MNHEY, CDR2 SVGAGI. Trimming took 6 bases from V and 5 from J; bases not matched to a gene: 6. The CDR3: CASRKLAGAHNEQFF. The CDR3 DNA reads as TGTGCCAGCAGAAAACTAGCGGGAGCACACAATGAGCAGTTCTTC.

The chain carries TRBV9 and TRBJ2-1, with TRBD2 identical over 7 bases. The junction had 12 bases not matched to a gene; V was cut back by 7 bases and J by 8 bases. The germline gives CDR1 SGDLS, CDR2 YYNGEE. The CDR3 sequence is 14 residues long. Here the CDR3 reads CASGRGSGVDEQFF. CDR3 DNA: TGTGCCAGCGGGCGGGGGTCCGGGGTCGATGAGCAGTTCTTC.

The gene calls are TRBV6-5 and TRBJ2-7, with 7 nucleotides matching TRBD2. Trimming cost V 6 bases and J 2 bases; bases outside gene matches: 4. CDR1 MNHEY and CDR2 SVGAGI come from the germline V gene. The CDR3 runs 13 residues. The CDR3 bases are TGTGCCAGCAGGGCTAGCGGCACCTACGAGCAGTACTTC. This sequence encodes CASRASGTYEQYF.

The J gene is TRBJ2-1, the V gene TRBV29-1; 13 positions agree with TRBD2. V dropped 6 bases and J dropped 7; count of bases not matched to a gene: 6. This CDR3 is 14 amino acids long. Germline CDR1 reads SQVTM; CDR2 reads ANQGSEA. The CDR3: CSVETSGRANEQFF. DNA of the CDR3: TGCAGCGTAGAAACTAGCGGGAGGGCGAATGAGCAGTTCTTC.

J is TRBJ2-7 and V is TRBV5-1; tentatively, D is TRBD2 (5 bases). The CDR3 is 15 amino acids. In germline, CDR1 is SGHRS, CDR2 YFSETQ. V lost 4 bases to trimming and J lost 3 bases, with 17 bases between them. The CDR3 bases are TGCGCCAGCAGCGTACGACCGGGATCCCTCTACGAGCAGTACTTC. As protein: CASSVRPGSLYEQYF.

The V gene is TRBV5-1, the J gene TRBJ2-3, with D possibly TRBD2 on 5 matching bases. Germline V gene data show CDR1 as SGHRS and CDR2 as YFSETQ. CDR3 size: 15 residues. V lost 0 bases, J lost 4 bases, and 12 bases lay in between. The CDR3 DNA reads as TGCGCCAGCAGCTTGGAGGGAGTTGGGCCAGATACGCAGTATTTT. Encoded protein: CASSLEGVGPDTQYF.

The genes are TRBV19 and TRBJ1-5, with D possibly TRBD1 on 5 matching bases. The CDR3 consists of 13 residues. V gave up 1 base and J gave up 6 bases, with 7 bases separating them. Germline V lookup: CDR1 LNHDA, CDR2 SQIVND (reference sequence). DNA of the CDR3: TGTGCCAGTAGTATAGGGGGCTCTCAGCCCCAGCATTTT. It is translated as CASSIGGSQPQHF.

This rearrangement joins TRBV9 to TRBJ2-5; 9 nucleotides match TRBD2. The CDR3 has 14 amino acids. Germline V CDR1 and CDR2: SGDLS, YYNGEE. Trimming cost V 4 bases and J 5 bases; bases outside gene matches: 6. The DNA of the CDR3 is TGTGCCAGCAGCCAAGCGGGAGGTTTGGAGACCCAGTACTTC. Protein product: CASSQAGGLETQYF.

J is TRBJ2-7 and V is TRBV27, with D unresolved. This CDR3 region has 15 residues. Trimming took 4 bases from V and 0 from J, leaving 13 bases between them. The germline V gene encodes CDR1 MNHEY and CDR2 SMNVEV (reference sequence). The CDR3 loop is CASSSGGALSYEQYF. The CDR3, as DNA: TGTGCCAGCAGTTCCGGTGGAGCCCTCTCCTACGAGCAGTACTTC.

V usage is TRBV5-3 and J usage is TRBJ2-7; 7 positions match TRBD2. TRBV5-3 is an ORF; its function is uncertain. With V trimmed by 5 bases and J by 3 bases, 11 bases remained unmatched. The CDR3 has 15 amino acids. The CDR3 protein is CARSERGPAIYEQYF. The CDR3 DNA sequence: TGTGCCAGAAGTGAGCGGGGACCCGCCATCTACGAGCAGTACTTC.

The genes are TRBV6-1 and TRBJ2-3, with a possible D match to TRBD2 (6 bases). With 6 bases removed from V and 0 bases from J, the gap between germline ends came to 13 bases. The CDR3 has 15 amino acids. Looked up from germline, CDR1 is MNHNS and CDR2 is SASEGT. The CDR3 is CASSLRSGSTDTQYF. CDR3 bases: TGTGCCAGCAGCCTCAGGAGCGGGAGCACAGATACGCAGTATTTT.

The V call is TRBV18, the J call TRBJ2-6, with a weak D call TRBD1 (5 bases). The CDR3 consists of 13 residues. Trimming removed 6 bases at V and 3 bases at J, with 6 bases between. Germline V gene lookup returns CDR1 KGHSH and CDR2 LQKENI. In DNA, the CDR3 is TGTGCCAGCTCCAGGGTTGGGGCCAACGTCCTGACTTTC. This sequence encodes CASSRVGANVLTF.

The CDR3: CASSHRLGGQETQYF. CDR3 coding DNA: TGTGCCAGCAGCCACCGTCTCGGGGGCCAAGAGACCCAGTACTTC. The chain is built from TRBV14 and TRBJ2-5, with a tentative D call TRBD2 (6 bases). The germline V gene has CDR1 SGHDN and CDR2 FVKESK. The V end was cut by 3 bases, the J end by 1 base, with 12 bases between. This CDR3 is 15 amino acids long.

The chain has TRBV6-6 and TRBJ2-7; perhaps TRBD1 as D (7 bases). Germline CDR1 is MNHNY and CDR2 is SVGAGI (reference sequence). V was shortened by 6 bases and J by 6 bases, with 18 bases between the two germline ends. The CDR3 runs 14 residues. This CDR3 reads CASRRQGLGGEQYF. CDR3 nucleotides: TGTGCCAGCAGAAGACAGGGATTGGGGGGCGAGCAGTACTTC.

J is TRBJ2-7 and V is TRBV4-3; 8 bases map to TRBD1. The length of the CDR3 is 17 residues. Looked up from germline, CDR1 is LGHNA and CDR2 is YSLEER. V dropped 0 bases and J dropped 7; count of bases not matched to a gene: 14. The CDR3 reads CASSQEGTGAARREQYF. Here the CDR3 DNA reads TGCGCCAGCAGCCAAGAGGGGACAGGTGCCGCGAGACGGGAGCAGTACTTC.

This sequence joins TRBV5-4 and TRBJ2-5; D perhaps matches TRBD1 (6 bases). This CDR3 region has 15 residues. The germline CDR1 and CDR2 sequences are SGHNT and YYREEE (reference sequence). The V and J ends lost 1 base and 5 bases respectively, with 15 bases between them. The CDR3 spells CASSLIRGVEETQYF. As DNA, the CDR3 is TGTGCCAGCAGCTTGATCAGGGGCGTTGAGGAGACCCAGTACTTC.